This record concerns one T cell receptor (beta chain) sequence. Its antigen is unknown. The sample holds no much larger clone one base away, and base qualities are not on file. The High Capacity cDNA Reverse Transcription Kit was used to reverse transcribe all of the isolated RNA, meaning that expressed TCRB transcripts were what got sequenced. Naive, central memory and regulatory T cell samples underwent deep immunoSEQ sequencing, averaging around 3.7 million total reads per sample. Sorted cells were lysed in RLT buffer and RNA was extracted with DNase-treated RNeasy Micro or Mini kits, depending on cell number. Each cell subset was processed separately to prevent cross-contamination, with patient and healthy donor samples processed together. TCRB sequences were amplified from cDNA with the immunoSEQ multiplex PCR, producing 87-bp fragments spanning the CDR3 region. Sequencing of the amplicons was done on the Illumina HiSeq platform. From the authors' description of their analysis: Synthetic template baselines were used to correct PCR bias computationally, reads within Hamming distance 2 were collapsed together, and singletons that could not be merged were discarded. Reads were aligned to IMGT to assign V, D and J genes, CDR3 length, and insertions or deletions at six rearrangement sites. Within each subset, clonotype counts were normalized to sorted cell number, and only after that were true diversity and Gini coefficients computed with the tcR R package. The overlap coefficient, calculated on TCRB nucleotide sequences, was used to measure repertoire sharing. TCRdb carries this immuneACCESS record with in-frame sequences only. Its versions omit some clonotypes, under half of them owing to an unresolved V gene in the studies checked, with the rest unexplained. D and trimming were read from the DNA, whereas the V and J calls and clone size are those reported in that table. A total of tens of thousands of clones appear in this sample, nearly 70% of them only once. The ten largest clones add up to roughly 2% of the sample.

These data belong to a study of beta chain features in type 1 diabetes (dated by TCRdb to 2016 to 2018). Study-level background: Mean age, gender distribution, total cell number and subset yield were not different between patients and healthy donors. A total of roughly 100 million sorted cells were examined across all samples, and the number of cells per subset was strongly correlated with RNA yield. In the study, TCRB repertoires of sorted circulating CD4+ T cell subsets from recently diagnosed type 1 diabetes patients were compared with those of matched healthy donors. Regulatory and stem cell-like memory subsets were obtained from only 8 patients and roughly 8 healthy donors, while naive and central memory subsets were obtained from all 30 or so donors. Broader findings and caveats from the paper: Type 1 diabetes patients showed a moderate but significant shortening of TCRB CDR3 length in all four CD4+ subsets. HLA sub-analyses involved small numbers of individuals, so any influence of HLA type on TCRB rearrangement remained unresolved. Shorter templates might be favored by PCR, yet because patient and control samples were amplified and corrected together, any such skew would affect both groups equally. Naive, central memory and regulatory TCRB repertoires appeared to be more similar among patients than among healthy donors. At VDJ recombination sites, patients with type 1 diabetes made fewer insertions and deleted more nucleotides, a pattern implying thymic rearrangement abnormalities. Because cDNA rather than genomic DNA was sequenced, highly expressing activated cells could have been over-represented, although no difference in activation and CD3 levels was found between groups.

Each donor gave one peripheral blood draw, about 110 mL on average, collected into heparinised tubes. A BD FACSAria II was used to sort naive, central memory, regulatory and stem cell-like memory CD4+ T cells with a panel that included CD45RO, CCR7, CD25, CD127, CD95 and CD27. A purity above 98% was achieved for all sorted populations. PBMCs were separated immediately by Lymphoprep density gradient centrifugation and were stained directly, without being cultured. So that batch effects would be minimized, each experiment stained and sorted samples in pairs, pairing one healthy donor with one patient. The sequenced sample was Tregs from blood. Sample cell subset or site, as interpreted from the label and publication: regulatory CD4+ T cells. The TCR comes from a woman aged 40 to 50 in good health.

The nucleotide sequence is TGTGCCAGCAGCTTAGATCTCGAGGGGGTCCCCACAGATACGCAGTATTTT. This yields the protein CASSLDLEGVPTDTQYF. The sequence links TRBV11-2 to TRBJ2-3, with a tentative D gene TRBD1 over 6 matching bases. V is pared back by 0 bases and J by 2 bases, with 15 bases lying between the germline termini. CDR1 and CDR2 (SGHAT, FQNNGV) derive from the germline V gene. The CDR3 holds 17 amino acids from the cysteine to the phenylalanine. The read is trimmed to its CDR3 DNA, 51 bases read in frame from base 1.